The next 20 T cell receptor beta chains were all read from a single sample in a study of T cells after posttransplantation cyclophosphamide. Using immunoSEQ multiplex PCR, the repertoire was profiled, and TCRdb retains in-frame clones only, with some absent. The data contain 12,000 or so clones, roughly 80% of them singletons. Cyclophosphamide on days +3 and +4 followed busulfan-fludarabine conditioning and a marrow graft. Sequencing was performed on PBMCs, taken after allogeneic stem cell transplant with posttransplant cyclophosphamide. The receptors derive from a female patient between 50 and 59 years old who received an allogeneic stem cell transplant from a related donor, was CMV-positive, and had no GVHD. Some T cells may have originated in the graft donor.

J is TRBJ2-4 and V is TRBV7-2; perhaps TRBD1 as D (7 bases). This CDR3 is built from 17 residues. Per germline, CDR1 SGHTA and CDR2 FQGNSA. Trimming stripped 2 bases from V and 4 bases from J, with 18 bases between. The CDR3 DNA reads as TGTGCCAGCAGCTTAATGATGGGAGGCAGGGGGAAAAACATTCAGTACTTC. Its translation is CASSLMMGGRGKNIQYF.

The chain combines TRBV18 with TRBJ1-2; TRBD1 is a possible D gene (6 bases). The CDR3 spans 14 residues. V was clipped by 5 bases and J by 3 bases, with 13 bases between them. CDR1 and CDR2 from the germline V gene are KGHSH and LQKENI. CDR3 sequence (DNA): TGTGCCAGCTCAGTGGGACAATTGGACTATGGCTACACCTTC. Residues: CASSVGQLDYGYTF.

The J gene is TRBJ1-4, the V gene TRBV6-1; TRBD1 matches at 8 bases. Trimming took 8 bases from V and 6 from J; bases not matched to a gene: 5. The CDR3 extends over 13 amino acids. The germline V gene has CDR1 MNHNS and CDR2 SASEGT. The DNA of the CDR3 is TGTGCCAGCGAGGACAGGGTTTATGAAAAACTGTTTTTT. It codes for CASEDRVYEKLFF.

The CDR3 loop reads CAISDLREEGELFF. CDR3 DNA: TGTGCCATCAGTGACTTGAGGGAGGAAGGGGAGCTGTTTTTT. The rearrangement uses TRBV10-3 and TRBJ2-2; D possibly corresponds to TRBD2 (6 bases). In germline, CDR1 is ENHRY, CDR2 SYGVKD. V was pared by 3 bases and J by 8 bases, with 13 bases between. The CDR3 runs to 14 residues.

The count of this clone is one. The chain combines TRBV10-3 with TRBJ2-2, with 7 bases that match TRBD1. The V gene end was trimmed by 3 bases and the J gene end by 2 bases; junction bases not matched to a gene: 3. Per germline, CDR1 ENHRY and CDR2 SYGVKD. The CDR3 spans 15 residues. CDR3: CAISEGTANTGELFF. CDR3 nucleotide sequence: TGTGCCATCAGTGAAGGGACAGCAAACACCGGGGAGCTGTTTTTT.

This chain joins TRBV29-1 and TRBJ2-7; TRBD1 matches at 9 bases. The V segment lost 6 bases and the J segment 1 base; nucleotides outside the gene matches: 4. Germline V CDR1 and CDR2: SQVTM, ANQGSEA. The CDR3 is made up of 13 amino acids. CDR3 residues: CSVPGTGSYEQYF. The CDR3 bases are TGCAGCGTCCCCGGGACAGGGTCCTACGAGCAGTACTTC.

The chain employs TRBV5-1 and TRBJ2-7; D is perhaps TRBD2 (5 bases). From germline, CDR1 is SGHRS and CDR2 YFSETQ. Deletions cut 1 base from V and 2 bases from J, with 10 bases between. The CDR3 loop spans 14 amino acids. CDR3 residues: CASSLSGVAYEQYF. CDR3 in DNA: TGCGCCAGCAGCTTGTCCGGGGTGGCCTACGAGCAGTACTTC.

The chain couples TRBV19 to TRBJ1-6; D gene unclear. With 2 bases removed from V and 5 bases from J, the gap between germline ends came to 4 bases. The CDR3 sequence is 13 residues long. Per the germline V gene, CDR1 is LNHDA and CDR2 is SQIVND (reference sequence). The DNA for the CDR3 is TGTGCCAGTAGTATACTTAATAATTCACCCCTCCACTTT. Translating it yields CASSILNNSPLHF.

The CDR3: CASSQALGQGGINQPQHF. The CDR3 region has the DNA TGTGCCAGCAGCCAAGCCCTAGGACAGGGAGGGATCAATCAGCCCCAGCATTTT. The V call is TRBV4-2, the J call TRBJ1-5, with TRBD1 identical over 8 bases. This CDR3 is built from 18 residues. V shed 1 base, J shed 3 bases, and the junction held 11 bases outside the gene matches. In germline, CDR1 is LGHNA, CDR2 YNFKEQ.

The chain recombines TRBV5-1 with TRBJ1-1; 8 nucleotides line up with TRBD1. The germline CDR1 and CDR2 sequences are SGHRS and YFSETQ. V lost 4 bases, J lost 4 bases, and 15 bases stayed unmatched. This CDR3 spans 17 amino acids. CDR3 coding DNA: TGCGCCAGCAGCCCGTCGGGGCAGGGGGCCGTGACCACTGAAGCTTTCTTT. Translation gives CASSPSGQGAVTTEAFF.

This chain links TRBV9 with TRBJ1-5; no reliable D call. V lost 0 bases and J lost 9, with 10 bases in between. CDR1 is SGDLS and CDR2 is YYNGEE in the germline V gene. This CDR3 is built from 13 residues. CDR3 nucleotides: TGTGCCAGCAGCGTAGGGAGCGGACGGCCCCAGCATTTT. Its translation is CASSVGSGRPQHF.

About this clone: Other nucleotide sequences from this sample produce the same CDR3. The chain uses TRBV7-3 and TRBJ2-5; possibly TRBD2 for D (5 bases). V was pared by 5 bases and J by 7 bases, with 14 bases between. CDR1 SGHTA and CDR2 FQGTGA come from the germline V gene. This CDR3 is built from 13 residues. The CDR3 coding sequence is TGTGCCAGCAGCCTCCAGGCGGGCAGGACCCAGTACTTC. Residues: CASSLQAGRTQYF.

V is TRBV5-1 and J is TRBJ2-5; 11 bases align to TRBD2. CDR3 length equals 17 residues. V was pared by 4 bases and J by 2 bases, with 10 bases of the junction left unmatched. The germline V gene encodes CDR1 SGHRS and CDR2 YFSETQ. This chain's CDR3 is CASSPGLAVTVQETQYF. The CDR3 nucleotides are TGCGCCAGCAGCCCGGGACTAGCGGTAACCGTTCAAGAGACCCAGTACTTC. The whole variable domain, filled in from reference TRBV5-1 and TRBJ2-5, reads KAGVTQTPRYLIKTRGQQVTLSCSPISGHRSVSWYQQTPGQGLQFLFEYFSETQRNKGNFPGRFSGRQFSNSRSEMNVSTLELGDSALYLCASSPGLAVTVQETQYFGPGTRLLVL.

The CDR3 loop is CASTLGGFGDQPQHF. The CDR3 DNA follows: TGTGCCAGCACCTTAGGGGGCTTCGGGGATCAGCCCCAGCATTTT. The chain is built from TRBV6-1 and TRBJ1-5, with 7 bases that match TRBD1. CDR3 length: 15 amino acids. Per germline, CDR1 MNHNS and CDR2 SASEGT. Trimming cost V 7 bases and J 5 bases; bases outside gene matches: 11.

The gene calls are TRBV6-5 and TRBJ2-1; 7 nucleotides match TRBD2. The CDR3 loop spans 14 amino acids. CDR1 and CDR2 (germline): MNHEY, SVGAGI. V dropped 8 bases and J dropped 4; count of bases not matched to a gene: 8. The CDR3 region has the DNA TGTGCCAGCCGGGGCGGGGGAGATTACAATGAGCAGTTCTTC. This gives the protein CASRGGGDYNEQFF.

The chain employs TRBV6-5 and TRBJ2-5; 12 positions match TRBD2. The CDR3 length is 16 residues. Germline trimming cut 4 bases from V and 3 bases from J; bases unmatched to any gene: 6. Germline-derived CDR1 and CDR2 are MNHEY and SVGAGI. This CDR3 reads CASSSPSSGGEETQYF. The DNA for the CDR3 is TGTGCCAGCAGTTCCCCTTCTAGCGGGGGGGAAGAGACCCAGTACTTC.

Only a few counts were recorded for this clone. This chain connects TRBV27 to TRBJ1-5, with D maybe TRBD1 (5 bases). Trimming cost V 8 bases and J 4 bases, with 15 bases left between them. The CDR3 contains 14 residues. From germline, CDR1 is MNHEY and CDR2 SMNVEV (reference sequence). The CDR3 spells CASRGWGENQPQHF. CDR3 sequence (DNA): TGTGCCAGCCGGGGGTGGGGGGAAAATCAGCCCCAGCATTTT.

The chain recombines TRBV10-3 with TRBJ2-7, with TRBD1 as a possible D gene (6 bases). V lost 0 bases to trimming and J lost 0 bases, with 12 bases between them. The CDR3 has 16 amino acids. Germline loops: CDR1 ENHRY, CDR2 SYGVKD. The CDR3 spells CAISESTGRPSYEQYF. Written as DNA, the CDR3 is TGTGCCATCAGTGAGTCGACAGGACGGCCCTCCTACGAGCAGTACTTC.

The table lists this clone with a few counts. The rearrangement links TRBV7-2 to TRBJ2-5; the match to TRBD2 covers 7 bases. Per germline, CDR1 SGHTA and CDR2 FQGNSA. The junction had 10 bases not matched to a gene; V was cut back by 8 bases and J by 4 bases. This CDR3 has 14 residues. The CDR3 DNA follows: TGTGCCAGCGTAGTACTGGCGGGGGTAGAGACCCAGTACTTC. Its protein is CASVVLAGVETQYF.

The J gene is TRBJ2-3, the V gene TRBV4-1; 7 bases are shared with TRBD2. Germline V gene lookup returns CDR1 MGHRA and CDR2 YSYEKL. This CDR3 has 14 amino acids. V lost 4 bases, J lost 5 bases, and 6 bases stayed unmatched. CDR3 sequence reads: CASSPERGRDTQYF. For the CDR3, the DNA is TGCGCCAGCAGCCCTGAACGCGGGAGAGATACGCAGTATTTT.